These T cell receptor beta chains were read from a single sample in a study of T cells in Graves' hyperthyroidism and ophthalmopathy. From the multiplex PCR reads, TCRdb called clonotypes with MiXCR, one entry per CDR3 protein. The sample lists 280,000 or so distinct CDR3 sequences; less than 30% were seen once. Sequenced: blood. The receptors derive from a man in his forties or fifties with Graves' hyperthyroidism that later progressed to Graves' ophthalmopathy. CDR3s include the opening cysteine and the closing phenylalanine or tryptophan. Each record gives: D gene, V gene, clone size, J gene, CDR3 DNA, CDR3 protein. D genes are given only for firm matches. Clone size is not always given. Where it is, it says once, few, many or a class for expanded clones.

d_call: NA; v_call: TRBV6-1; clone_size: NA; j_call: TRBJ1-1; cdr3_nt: TGTGCCAGCAGTGTCCCCCGGACCAGTCTAACTGAAGCTTTCTTT; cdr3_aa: CASSVPRTSLTEAFF
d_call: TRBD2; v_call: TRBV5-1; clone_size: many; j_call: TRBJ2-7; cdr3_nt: TGCGCCAGCAGCAGTGGACTAGCGGGAGAGGGTGAGCAGTACTTC; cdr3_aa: CASSSGLAGEGEQYF
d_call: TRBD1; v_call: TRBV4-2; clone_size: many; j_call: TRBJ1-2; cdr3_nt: TGTGCCAGACATATTGACAGGGAGTGGGATGGCTACACCTTC; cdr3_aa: CARHIDREWDGYTF
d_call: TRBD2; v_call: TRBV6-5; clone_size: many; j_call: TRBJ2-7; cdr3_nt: TGTGCCAGCAGTTACTCAACCGGGACTAGCGGTGTCGAGCAGTACTTC; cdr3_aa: CASSYSTGTSGVEQYF
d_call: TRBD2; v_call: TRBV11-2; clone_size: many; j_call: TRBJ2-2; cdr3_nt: TGTGCCAGCAGCACCCCGGGAGGGTTAACGACCGGGGAGCTGTTTTTT; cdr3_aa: CASSTPGGLTTGELFF
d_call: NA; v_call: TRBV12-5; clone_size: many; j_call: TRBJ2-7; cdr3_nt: TGTGCTAGTGGGTACGAGCAGTACTTC; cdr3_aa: CASGYEQYF
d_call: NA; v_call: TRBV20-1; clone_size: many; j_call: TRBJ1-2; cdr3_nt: TGCAGTGTGGGATTTACTAACTATGGCTACACCTTC; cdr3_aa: CSVGFTNYGYTF
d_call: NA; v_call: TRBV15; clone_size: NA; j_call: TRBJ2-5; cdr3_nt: TGTGCCACCAGCATCCCCGGGACAACGTCAACACAAGAGACCCAGTACTTC; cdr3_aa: CATSIPGTTSTQETQYF
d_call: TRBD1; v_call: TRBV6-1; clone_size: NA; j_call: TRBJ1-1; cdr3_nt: TGTGCCAGCAGTGACCTACAGGGGGGCACTGAAGCTTTCTTT; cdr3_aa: CASSDLQGGTEAFF
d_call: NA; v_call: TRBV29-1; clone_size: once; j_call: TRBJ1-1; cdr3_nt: TGCAGCGTGGTGGTGGGATCTGGAGCTTTCTTT; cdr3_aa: CSVVVGSGAFF
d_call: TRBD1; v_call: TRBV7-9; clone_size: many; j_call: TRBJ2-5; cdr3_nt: TGTGCCAGCAGCCTCACCAGGACAGGGGCCCAAGAGACCCAGTACTTC; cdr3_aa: CASSLTRTGAQETQYF
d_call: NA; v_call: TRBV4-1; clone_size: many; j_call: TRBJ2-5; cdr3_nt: TGCGCCAGCAGCCCTGCTCCCTTGAGACGTAAGGAGACCCAGTACTTC; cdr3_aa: CASSPAPLRRKETQYF
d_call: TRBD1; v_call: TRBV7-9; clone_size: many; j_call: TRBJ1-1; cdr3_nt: TGTGCCAGCAGCCCCCGGACAGGGTTCAACACTGAAGCTTTCTTT; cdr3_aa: CASSPRTGFNTEAFF
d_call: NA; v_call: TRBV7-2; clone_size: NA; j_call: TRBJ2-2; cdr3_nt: TGTGCCAGCAGCTTTCGCACGGACACCGGGGAGCTGTTTTTT; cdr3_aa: CASSFRTDTGELFF
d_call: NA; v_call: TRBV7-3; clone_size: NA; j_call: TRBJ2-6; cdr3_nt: TGTGCCAGCAGGGTGGACTCTGGGGCCAACGTCCTGACTTTC; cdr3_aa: CASRVDSGANVLTF
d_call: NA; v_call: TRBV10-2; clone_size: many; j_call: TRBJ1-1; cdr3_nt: TGCGCCAGCAACTTGCGGGGCGAGAACACTGAAGCTTTCTTT; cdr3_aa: CASNLRGENTEAFF
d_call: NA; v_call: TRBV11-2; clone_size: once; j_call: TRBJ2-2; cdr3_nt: TGTGCCAGCAGCTTAAACGCGCTCGCGAACACCGGGGAGCTGTTTTTT; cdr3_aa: CASSLNALANTGELFF
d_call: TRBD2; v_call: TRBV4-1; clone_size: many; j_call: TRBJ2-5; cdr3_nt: TGCGCCAGCAGCCAAGAGGGTCTAGCGGGAGCAGAGACCCAGTACTTC; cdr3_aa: CASSQEGLAGAETQYF
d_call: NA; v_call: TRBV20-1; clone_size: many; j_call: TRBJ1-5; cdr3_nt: TGCAGTGCTCACCGCCCCACGGATGGCAATCAGCCCCAGCATTTT; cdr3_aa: CSAHRPTDGNQPQHF
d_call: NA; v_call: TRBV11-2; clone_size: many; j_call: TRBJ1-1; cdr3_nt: TGTGCCAGCAGCTTAGGCCCTGGGACCAACACTGAAGCTTTCTTT; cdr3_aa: CASSLGPGTNTEAFF
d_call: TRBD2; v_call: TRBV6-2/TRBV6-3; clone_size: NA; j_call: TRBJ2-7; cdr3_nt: TGTGCCAGCTCCTATCCTCTTGGGACTAGCGGGCGGACCTACGAGCAGTACTTC; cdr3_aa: CASSYPLGTSGRTYEQYF
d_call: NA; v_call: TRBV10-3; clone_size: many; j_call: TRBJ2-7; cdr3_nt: TGTGCCATCAGTGAGATTCCGGGAGTTGGGGCTGCCTACGAGCAGTACTTC; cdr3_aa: CAISEIPGVGAAYEQYF
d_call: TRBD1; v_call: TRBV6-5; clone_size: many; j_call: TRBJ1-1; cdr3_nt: TGTGCCAGCAGTACTAGGGACAGGACGAAAACTGAAGCTTTCTTT; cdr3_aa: CASSTRDRTKTEAFF
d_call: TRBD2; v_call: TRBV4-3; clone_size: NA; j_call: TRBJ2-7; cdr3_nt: TGCGCCAGCAGCCAAGCGGCTAGCGGATCCTACGAGCAGTACTTC; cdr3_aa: CASSQAASGSYEQYF
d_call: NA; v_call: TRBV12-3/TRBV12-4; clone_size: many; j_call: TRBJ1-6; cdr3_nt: TGTGCCAGCAGTTTGGTGCAGGGGACTTCACCCCTCCACTTT; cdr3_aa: CASSLVQGTSPLHF